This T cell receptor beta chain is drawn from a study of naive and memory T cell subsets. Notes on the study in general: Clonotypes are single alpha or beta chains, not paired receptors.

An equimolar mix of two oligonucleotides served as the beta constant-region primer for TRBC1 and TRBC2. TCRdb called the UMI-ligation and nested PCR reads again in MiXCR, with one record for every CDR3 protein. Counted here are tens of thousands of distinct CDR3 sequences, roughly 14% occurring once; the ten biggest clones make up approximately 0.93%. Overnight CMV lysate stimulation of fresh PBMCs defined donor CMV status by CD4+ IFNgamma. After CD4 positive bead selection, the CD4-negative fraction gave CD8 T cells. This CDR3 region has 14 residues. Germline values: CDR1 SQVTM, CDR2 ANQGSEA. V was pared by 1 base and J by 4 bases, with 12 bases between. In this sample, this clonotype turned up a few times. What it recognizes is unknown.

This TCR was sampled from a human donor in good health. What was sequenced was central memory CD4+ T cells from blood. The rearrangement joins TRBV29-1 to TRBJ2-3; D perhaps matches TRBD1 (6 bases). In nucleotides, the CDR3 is TGCAGCGTTGAAGGGGGCAGGGGCCCAGATACGCAGTATTTT. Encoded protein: CSVEGGRGPDTQYF.